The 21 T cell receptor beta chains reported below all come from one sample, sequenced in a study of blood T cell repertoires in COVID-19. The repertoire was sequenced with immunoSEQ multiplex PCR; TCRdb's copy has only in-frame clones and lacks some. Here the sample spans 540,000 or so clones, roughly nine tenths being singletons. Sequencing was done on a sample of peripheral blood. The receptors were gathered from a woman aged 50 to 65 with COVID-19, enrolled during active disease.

The CDR3 loop reads CASSYSGRYNEQFF. The DNA of the CDR3 is TGTGCCAGCAGTTACTCCGGGAGATACAATGAGCAGTTCTTC. The V and J genes are TRBV6-8 and TRBJ2-1; D might be TRBD2 (6 bases). Germline loops: CDR1 MNHGY, CDR2 SAAAGT. This CDR3 comprises 14 residues. The germline V and J ends were trimmed by 0 bases and 4 bases, with 7 bases remaining between them.

The CDR3, as DNA: TGTGCCAGCAGCGACGGGACAGGGGTTGGAAACACCATATATTTT. Residues: CASSDGTGVGNTIYF. J is TRBJ1-3 and V is TRBV7-2; 10 bases are shared with TRBD1. Per germline, CDR1 SGHTA and CDR2 FQGNSA. V lost 5 bases and J lost 3; bases outside the gene matches: 4. CDR3 length: 15 amino acids.

This CDR3 reads CASSQGGGQTEAFF. The CDR3 DNA sequence: TGTGCCAGCAGCCAAGGGGGGGGGCAGACTGAAGCTTTCTTT. The J gene is TRBJ1-1, the V gene TRBV3-1 (or the pseudogene TRBV3-2); TRBD1 is a possible D gene (6 bases). Germline V gives CDR1 LGHDT, CDR2 YNNKEL (reference sequence). The germline V and J ends were trimmed by 1 base and 5 bases, with 11 bases remaining between them. The CDR3 runs 14 residues.

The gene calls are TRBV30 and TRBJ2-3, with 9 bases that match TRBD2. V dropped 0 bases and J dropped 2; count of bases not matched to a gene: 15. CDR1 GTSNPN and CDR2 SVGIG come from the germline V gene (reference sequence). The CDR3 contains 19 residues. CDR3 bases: TGTGCCTGGAGTGTATATTTGGGAGTTAGCGGGGGTACCACAGATACGCAGTATTTT. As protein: CAWSVYLGVSGGTTDTQYF.

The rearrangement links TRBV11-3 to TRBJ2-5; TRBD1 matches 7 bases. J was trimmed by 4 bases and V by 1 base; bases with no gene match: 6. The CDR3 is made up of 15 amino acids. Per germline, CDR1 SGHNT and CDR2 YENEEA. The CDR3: CASSLGRGTVETQYF. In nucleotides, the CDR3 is TGTGCCAGCAGCTTAGGCAGGGGGACAGTAGAGACCCAGTACTTC.

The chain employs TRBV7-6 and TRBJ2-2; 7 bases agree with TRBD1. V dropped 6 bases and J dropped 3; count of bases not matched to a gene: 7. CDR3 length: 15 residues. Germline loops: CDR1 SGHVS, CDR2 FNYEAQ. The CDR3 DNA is TGTGCCAGCAGTCTCGGGACAGCCGACACCGGGGAGCTGTTTTTT. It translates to CASSLGTADTGELFF.

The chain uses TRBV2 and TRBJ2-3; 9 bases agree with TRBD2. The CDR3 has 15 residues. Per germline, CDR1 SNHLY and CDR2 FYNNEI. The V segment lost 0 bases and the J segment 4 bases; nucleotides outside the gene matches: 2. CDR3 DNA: TGTGCCAGCAGTGAAGCGGCTAGCGGGGCAGATACGCAGTATTTT. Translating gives CASSEAASGADTQYF.

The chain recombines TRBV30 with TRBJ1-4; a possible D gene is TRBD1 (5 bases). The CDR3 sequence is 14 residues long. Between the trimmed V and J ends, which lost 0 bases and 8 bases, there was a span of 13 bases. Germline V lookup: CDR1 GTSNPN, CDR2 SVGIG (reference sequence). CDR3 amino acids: CAWSVPGVGEKLFF. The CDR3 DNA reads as TGTGCCTGGAGTGTGCCGGGGGTAGGGGAAAAACTGTTTTTT.

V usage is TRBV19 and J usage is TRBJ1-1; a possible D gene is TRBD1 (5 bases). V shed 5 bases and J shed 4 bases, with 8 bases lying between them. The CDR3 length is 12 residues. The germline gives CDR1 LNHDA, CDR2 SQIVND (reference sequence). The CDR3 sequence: CASSVQGTEAFF. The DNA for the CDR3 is TGTGCCAGTAGTGTTCAGGGCACTGAAGCTTTCTTT.

CDR3 amino acids: CASSMGSYNEQFF. For the CDR3, the DNA is TGTGCCAGTAGTATGGGCAGTTACAATGAGCAGTTCTTC. The genes are TRBV19 and TRBJ2-1; D gene ambiguous. Trimming took off 3 bases at V and 4 bases at J, with 7 bases between the two ends. CDR1 and CDR2 from the germline V gene are LNHDA and SQIVND (reference sequence). The CDR3 covers 13 residues.

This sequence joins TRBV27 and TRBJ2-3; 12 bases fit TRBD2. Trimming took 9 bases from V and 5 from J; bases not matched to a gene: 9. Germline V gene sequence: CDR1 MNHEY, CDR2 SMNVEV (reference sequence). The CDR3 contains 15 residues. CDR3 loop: CASGGLAGGRDTQYF. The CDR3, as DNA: TGTGCCAGTGGAGGGCTAGCGGGGGGGAGAGATACGCAGTATTTT.

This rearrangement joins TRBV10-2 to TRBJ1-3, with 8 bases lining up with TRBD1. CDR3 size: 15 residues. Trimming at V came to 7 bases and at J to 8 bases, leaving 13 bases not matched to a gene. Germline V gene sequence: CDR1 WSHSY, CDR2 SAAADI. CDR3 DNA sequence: TGCGCCAGCACCGAAGGGACAGGCTCTAGGGACACCATATATTTT. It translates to CASTEGTGSRDTIYF.

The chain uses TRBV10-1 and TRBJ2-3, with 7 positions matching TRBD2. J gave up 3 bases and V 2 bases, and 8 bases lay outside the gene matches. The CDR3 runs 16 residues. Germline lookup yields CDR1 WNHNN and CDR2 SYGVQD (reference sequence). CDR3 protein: CASSEIGGGGTDTQYF. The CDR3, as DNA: TGCGCCAGCAGTGAGATAGGCGGGGGAGGGACAGATACGCAGTATTTT.

The CDR3 DNA reads as TGTGCCAGCAGAAGGGACAGGGACCCTGATGGCTACACCTTC. Its translation is CASRRDRDPDGYTF. The chain uses TRBV27 and TRBJ1-2, with 9 bases identical to TRBD1. CDR3 length: 14 residues. Looked up from germline, CDR1 is MNHEY and CDR2 is SMNVEV (reference sequence). The trim removed 6 bases at V and 6 bases at J, leaving 8 bases unmatched.

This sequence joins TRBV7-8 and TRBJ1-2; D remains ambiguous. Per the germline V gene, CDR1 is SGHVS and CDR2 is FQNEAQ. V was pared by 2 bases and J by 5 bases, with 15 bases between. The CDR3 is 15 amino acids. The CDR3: CASSLNGGGPYGYTF. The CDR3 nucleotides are TGTGCCAGCAGCTTAAACGGAGGCGGCCCTTATGGCTACACCTTC.

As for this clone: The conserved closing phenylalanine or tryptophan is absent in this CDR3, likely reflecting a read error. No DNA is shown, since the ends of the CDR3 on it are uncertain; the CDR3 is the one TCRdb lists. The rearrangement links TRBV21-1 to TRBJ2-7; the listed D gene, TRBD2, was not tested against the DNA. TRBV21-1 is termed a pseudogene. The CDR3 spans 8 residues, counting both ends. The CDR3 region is CASSPPVE.

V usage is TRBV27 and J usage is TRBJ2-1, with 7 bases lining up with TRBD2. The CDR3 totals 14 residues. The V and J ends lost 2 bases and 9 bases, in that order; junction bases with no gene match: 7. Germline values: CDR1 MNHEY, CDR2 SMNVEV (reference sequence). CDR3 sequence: CASSLNSIAGEQFF. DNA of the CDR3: TGTGCCAGCAGTTTAAACTCTATAGCGGGTGAGCAGTTCTTC.

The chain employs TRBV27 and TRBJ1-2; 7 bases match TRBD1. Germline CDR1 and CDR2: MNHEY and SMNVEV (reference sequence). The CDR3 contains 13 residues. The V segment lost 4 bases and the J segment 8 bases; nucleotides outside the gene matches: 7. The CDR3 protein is CASSYAGGHGYTF. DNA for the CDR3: TGTGCCAGCAGTTATGCAGGGGGTCACGGCTACACCTTC.

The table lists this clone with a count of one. The CDR3 region has the DNA TGTGCCACCAGTAACCAGGGGGAGGGCACAGATACGCAGTATTTT. As protein: CATSNQGEGTDTQYF. The V and J genes are TRBV24-1 and TRBJ2-3; D is perhaps TRBD1 (7 bases). The V gene's germline CDR1 is KGHDR and CDR2 SFDVKD. Trimming took 6 bases from V and 1 from J, leaving 13 bases between them. This CDR3 has 15 residues.

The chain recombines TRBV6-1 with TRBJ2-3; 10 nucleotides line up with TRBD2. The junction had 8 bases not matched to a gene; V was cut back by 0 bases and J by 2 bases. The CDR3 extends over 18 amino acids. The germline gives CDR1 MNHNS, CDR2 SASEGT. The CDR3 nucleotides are TGTGCCAGCAGTGAAGCAGAGCTAGCGGGGGCCGACACAGATACGCAGTATTTT. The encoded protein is CASSEAELAGADTDTQYF.

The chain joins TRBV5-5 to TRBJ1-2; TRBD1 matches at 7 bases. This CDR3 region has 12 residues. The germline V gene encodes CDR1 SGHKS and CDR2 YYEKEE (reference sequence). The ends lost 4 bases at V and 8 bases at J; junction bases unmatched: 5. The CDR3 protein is CASSQQGYGYTF. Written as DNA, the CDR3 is TGTGCCAGCAGCCAACAGGGGTACGGCTACACCTTC.